Presented here are 17 T cell receptor beta chains from one specimen sequenced in a study of blood T cell repertoires in COVID-19. Method: immunoSEQ multiplex PCR; TCRdb's copy keeps in-frame clones and lacks some. This table has about 380,000 clones, around 89% appearing once. Sequenced input: peripheral blood. The receptors come from a man between 18 and 29 years old with active or convalescent COVID-19.

V usage is TRBV19 and J usage is TRBJ1-5; 8 nucleotides match TRBD1. This CDR3 has 15 residues. Germline assignment: CDR1 LNHDA and CDR2 SQIVND (reference sequence). J lost 6 bases, V lost 4 bases, and 8 bases had no gene match. The CDR3 spells CASSTASTGGQPQHF. As DNA, the CDR3 is TGTGCCAGTAGTACCGCTTCAACAGGGGGTCAGCCCCAGCATTTT.

The J gene is TRBJ2-7, the V gene TRBV18; 12 bases fit TRBD2. Germline V gene sequence: CDR1 KGHSH, CDR2 LQKENI. The CDR3 sequence is 16 residues long. V trimming: 1 base; J trimming: 7 bases; junction bases outside the gene matches: 8. DNA for the CDR3: TGTGCCAGCTCACCACTTGCTAGCGGGAGGGCGGAGGAGCAGTACTTC. It translates to CASSPLASGRAEEQYF. Using reference TRBV18 and TRBJ2-7 for the parts outside the CDR3, the full variable domain is NAGVMQNPRHLVRRRGQEARLRCSPMKGHSHVYWYRQLPEEGLKFMVYLQKENIIDESGMPKERFSAEFPKEGPSILRIQQVVRGDSAAYFCASSPLASGRAEEQYFGPGTRLTVT.

The chain carries TRBV2 and TRBJ1-6; 9 bases are a match to TRBD1. Germline CDR1 reads SNHLY; CDR2 reads FYNNEI. V lost 7 bases to trimming and J lost 10 bases; unmatched junction nucleotides: 8. The CDR3 spans 14 residues. For the CDR3, the DNA is TGTGCCAGCATCCCACAGGGGGCAGGCTCACCCCTCCACTTT. Protein: CASIPQGAGSPLHF.

J is TRBJ2-7 and V is TRBV18, with a tentative D call TRBD2 (6 bases). In germline, CDR1 is KGHSH, CDR2 LQKENI. CDR3 length: 16 residues. V was trimmed by 3 bases and J by 1 base, leaving 16 bases between them. The CDR3 nucleotides read TGTGCCAGCTCACCCTCTCTGGCGGGGCCTTCCTACGAGCAGTACTTC. It is translated as CASSPSLAGPSYEQYF.

The V and J genes are TRBV7-9 and TRBJ1-2; a possible D gene is TRBD1 (5 bases). This CDR3 contains 15 residues. Germline V CDR1 and CDR2: SEHNR, FQNEAQ (reference sequence). Trimming took off 3 bases at V and 2 bases at J, with 13 bases between the two ends. CDR3: CASSFSRGGNYGYTF. DNA for the CDR3: TGTGCCAGCAGCTTTTCTAGGGGCGGCAACTATGGCTACACCTTC.

The chain has TRBV24-1 and TRBJ2-5; D is unclear. CDR1 KGHDR and CDR2 SFDVKD come from the germline V gene. The CDR3 is 14 amino acids. Trimming removed 4 bases at V and 1 base at J, with 9 bases between. The CDR3 region has the DNA TGTGCCACCAGTGACCAGGCCCTCCAAGAGACCCAGTACTTC. Its translation: CATSDQALQETQYF.

The rearrangement uses TRBV5-8 and TRBJ2-2; no clear D gene. CDR3 size: 13 residues. Trimming took 3 bases from V and 1 from J, leaving 4 bases between them. Germline V CDR1 and CDR2: SGHTS, YDEGEE. The CDR3, as DNA: TGTGCCAGCAGCTCAGGGAACACCGGGGAGCTGTTTTTT. Encoded protein: CASSSGNTGELFF. Full variable domain (remainder filled in from reference TRBV5-8 and TRBJ2-2): EAGVTQSPTHLIKTRGQQATLRCSPISGHTSVYWYQQALGLGLQFLLWYDEGEERNRGNFPPRFSGRQFPNYSSELNVNALELEDSALYLCASSSGNTGELFFGEGSRLTVL.

This sequence joins TRBV7-3 and TRBJ2-3; the D is unclear. CDR1 SGHTA and CDR2 FQGTGA come from the germline V gene. The CDR3 has 16 residues. Trimming removed 1 base at V and 1 base at J, with 12 bases between. The CDR3 DNA is TGTGCCAGCAGCTTAAATGTAGCAGTGGGCACAGATACGCAGTATTTT. Translated, it gives CASSLNVAVGTDTQYF.

This clone was observed a single time. The chain is built from TRBV2 and TRBJ2-2; 8 bases agree with TRBD1. This CDR3 spans 15 amino acids. Germline CDR1 and CDR2: SNHLY and FYNNEI. The V gene end was trimmed by 6 bases and the J gene end by 4 bases; junction bases not matched to a gene: 7. CDR3 nucleotide sequence: TGTGCCAGCAGACCGGGACAGGTTACCACCGGGGAGCTGTTTTTT. Translating it yields CASRPGQVTTGELFF.

This clone came up once. The chain carries TRBV6-5 and TRBJ2-7; 13 bases match TRBD2. The junction had 6 bases not matched to a gene; V was cut back by 4 bases and J by 3 bases. CDR1 MNHEY and CDR2 SVGAGI come from the germline V gene. The CDR3 length is 16 residues. This CDR3 is CASSSPGLAGHYEQYF. The CDR3 DNA sequence: TGTGCCAGCAGTTCCCCGGGACTAGCGGGGCACTACGAGCAGTACTTC.

The CDR3 DNA reads TGTGCCAGCGGATCCAATAACAGGGGTTATGGCTACACCTTC. Its translation: CASGSNNRGYGYTF. The genes are TRBV6-5 and TRBJ1-2; 7 bases match TRBD1. V was pared by 8 bases and J by 5 bases, with 11 bases of the junction left unmatched. This CDR3 is 14 amino acids long. The V gene's germline CDR1 is MNHEY and CDR2 SVGAGI.

The chain combines TRBV19 with TRBJ2-7, with TRBD1 as a possible D gene (5 bases). The CDR3 runs to 15 residues. V was trimmed by 6 bases and J by 5 bases, leaving 20 bases between them. Per the germline V gene, CDR1 is LNHDA and CDR2 is SQIVND (reference sequence). The CDR3 coding sequence is TGTGCCAGTAGCTTGATCGCAGGGAATCCAAACGAGCAGTACTTC. Amino acid sequence: CASSLIAGNPNEQYF.

The V call is TRBV28, the J call TRBJ2-7; 8 nucleotides align to TRBD1. Germline assignment: CDR1 MDHEN and CDR2 SYDVKM. The V gene end was trimmed by 5 bases and the J gene end by 7 bases; junction bases not matched to a gene: 7. CDR3 length: 13 residues. The chain's CDR3 is CASSVGQGTEQYF. The CDR3 DNA follows: TGTGCCAGCAGTGTCGGACAGGGAACAGAGCAGTACTTC.

CDR3 sequence: CASSLRQASYEQYF. The CDR3 DNA is TGTGCCAGCAGTCTAAGACAGGCCTCCTACGAGCAGTACTTC. V is TRBV27 and J is TRBJ2-7; TRBD1 might be the D (6 bases). CDR3 length: 14 residues. The V and J ends lost 5 bases and 0 bases respectively, with 11 bases between them. Germline V gives CDR1 MNHEY, CDR2 SMNVEV (reference sequence).

J is TRBJ1-5 and V is TRBV18; TRBD1 is a possible D gene (6 bases). V gave up 6 bases and J gave up 2 bases, with 14 bases separating them. The V gene's germline CDR1 is KGHSH and CDR2 LQKENI. The CDR3 consists of 15 residues. CDR3 loop: CASSSSSGGNQPQHF. CDR3 in DNA: TGTGCCAGCTCCTCATCTTCAGGGGGCAATCAGCCCCAGCATTTT. Looking up the rest from reference TRBV18 and TRBJ1-5 gives the full variable domain: NAGVMQNPRHLVRRRGQEARLRCSPMKGHSHVYWYRQLPEEGLKFMVYLQKENIIDESGMPKERFSAEFPKEGPSILRIQQVVRGDSAAYFCASSSSSGGNQPQHFGDGTRLSIL.

CDR3 residues: CASSQTDYEQYF. Written as DNA, the CDR3 is TGTGCCAGCAGTCAAACTGATTACGAGCAGTACTTC. This chain connects TRBV7-2 to TRBJ2-7, with D unresolved. Trimming left V 6 bases short and J 4 bases short, with 10 bases between. Germline V CDR1 and CDR2: SGHTA, FQGNSA. This CDR3 spans 12 amino acids.

The chain links TRBV5-4 to TRBJ1-1; tentatively, D is TRBD1 (5 bases). CDR3 size: 15 residues. Germline CDR1 and CDR2: SGHNT and YYREEE (reference sequence). The V and J ends lost 0 bases and 0 bases respectively, with 9 bases between them. DNA for the CDR3: TGTGCCAGCAGCTTGGATGGGACTATGAACACTGAAGCTTTCTTT. This gives the protein CASSLDGTMNTEAFF.